This is a list of T cell receptor beta chains from one sample in a study of blood T cell repertoires in COVID-19. The method was immunoSEQ multiplex PCR; TCRdb's version includes in-frame clones alone and lacks a portion of them. The data hold some 80,000 clones, with around four fifths observed a single time. The material sequenced was peripheral blood. These receptors all stem from an older man with active or convalescent COVID-19. CDR3s include the opening cysteine and the closing phenylalanine or tryptophan. The D gene is left open where the match is weak. Clone size is not always given. Where it is, it says once, few, many or a class for expanded clones.

>16|.|.|TRBV5-4|TRBJ1-5
TGTGCCAGCAGCTTGGGGGGGCTGGGAAAGGATCAGCCCCAGCATTTT
CASSLGGLGKDQPQHF
>12|.|once|TRBV5-6|TRBJ2-2
TGTGCCAGCAGCTTGACAGGGTCCCCGCTGTTTTTT
CASSLTGSPLFF
>15|.|.|TRBV19|TRBJ2-6
TGTGCCAGTAGGATACAGGGTTCCGGGGCCAACGTCCTGACTTTC
CASRIQGSGANVLTF
>16|.|.|TRBV3-1/TRBV3-2|TRBJ1-2
TGTGCCAGCAGCCCTTGGGGGGTTTCTAACTATGGTGGCTACACCTTC
CASSPWGVSNYGGYTF
>17|TRBD2|.|TRBV24-1|TRBJ2-3
TGTGCCACCAGTGATTTGCGTTCTAGCGGAAGCACAGATACGCAGTATTTT
CATSDLRSSGSTDTQYF
>15|TRBD1|.|TRBV18|TRBJ2-1
TGTGCCAGCTCACCATCCGGGACAGGGATCGATGAGCAGTTCTTC
CASSPSGTGIDEQFF
>16|TRBD1|.|TRBV5-8|TRBJ1-1
TGTGCCAGCAGCGGATGGACAGGGGGATTGTACACTGAAGCTTTCTTT
CASSGWTGGLYTEAFF
>15|TRBD2|few|TRBV5-4|TRBJ2-2
TGTGCCAGCAGCTTTACTAGCGGGGGGAGCGGGGAGCTGTTTTTT
CASSFTSGGSGELFF
>15|TRBD1|.|TRBV6-5|TRBJ1-2
TGTGCCAGCAGTCCGGGACAGGGGTCGAACTATGGCTACACCTTC
CASSPGQGSNYGYTF
>16|.|few|TRBV6-5|TRBJ2-2
TGTGCCAGCAGTTACTCGCGACTTCTAAACACCGGGGAGCTGTTTTTT
CASSYSRLLNTGELFF
>17|TRBD1|.|TRBV5-6|TRBJ1-3
TGTGCCAGCAGCTACCGGGACAGGATCTTCTCTGGAAACACCATATATTTT
CASSYRDRIFSGNTIYF
>12|.|.|TRBV19|TRBJ2-3
TGTGCCAGTAGTCCACGGGGAGATACGCAGTATTTT
CASSPRGDTQYF
>15|.|.|TRBV5-1|TRBJ2-1
TGCGCCAGCAGCTTGGTCGTCTCGTCCTACAATGAGCAGTTCTTC
CASSLVVSSYNEQFF
>15|TRBD1|.|TRBV4-1|TRBJ1-2
TGCGCCAGCAGCCAACTGACAGGGGATAACTATGGCTACACCTTC
CASSQLTGDNYGYTF